This note documents a single TCR beta chain sequence. As yet, its antigen is unknown. This entry belongs to a study of CD8+ T cells in alopecia areata. About the research overall: Treated patients swallowed 5 to 10 mg of oral tofacitinib twice daily. Study observations and caveats: Although TCR sharing was seen in mice, sharing across patients was less clear, possibly for HLA-related reasons. Affected lesional scalp, above all in alopecia totalis/universalis, was more clonal than normal scalp.

Sampling of alopecia areata patients yielded lesional scalp punch biopsies as well as peripheral blood. This CDR3 is built from 14 residues. In germline, CDR1 is SGHTA, CDR2 FQGNSA. The ends lost 6 bases at V and 7 bases at J; junction bases unmatched: 10. The sequencing template was cDNA reverse transcribed from extracted RNA. The data were produced by immunoSEQ multiplex PCR, yet TCRdb's version contains in-frame clones alone and is incomplete. The table records hundreds of thousands of clones, about 60% of them present only once. The chain links TRBV7-2 to TRBJ1-1, with 8 bases identical to TRBD1. Material: CD4+ T cells sorted from blood, obtained at week 0. This TCR was sampled from a human donor with alopecia areata. The CDR3 sequence is CASRLNPDRVEAFF. The CDR3 bases are TGTGCCAGCAGACTTAATCCGGACAGGGTTGAAGCTTTCTTT.